Detailed here is one TCR beta chain. Its specificity is not known. This sample is drawn from a study of cytomegalovirus exposure and HLA in healthy donors. Across the study: Later analysis reported that the 120 or so validation repertoires shared the platform of the 500 to 750 first-cohort repertoires.

Whole-study results and caveats: TCR beta chains numbering under 200 were designated cytomegalovirus-associated.

The germline V gene encodes CDR1 SGHTA and CDR2 FQGTGA. The junction had 6 bases not matched to a gene; V was cut back by 2 bases and J by 4 bases. The CDR3 covers 16 residues. It was the roughly 110-subject validation cohort, separate from the approximately 690-subject first cohort, to which the donors belonged. Here immunoSEQ multiplex PCR was the method, and the copy in TCRdb shows in-frame clones only, minus some. Among about 160,000 clones listed, about 96% were seen once. Specimen: PBMCs. This TCR was sampled from a woman younger than 35 in good health and CMV-seronegative. The chain employs TRBV7-3 and TRBJ2-1, with 9 bases matching TRBD2. CDR3 amino acids: CASSLVASGIYNEQFF. CDR3 DNA: TGTGCCAGCAGCTTAGTGGCTAGCGGGATTTACAATGAGCAGTTCTTC.